The 18 T cell receptor beta chains below come from one sample, sequenced in a study of technical replicates of blood from a few donors. The assay was immunoSEQ multiplex PCR, and TCRdb's table has in-frame clones only and misses some. This table has 80,000 or so clones, nearly 99% appearing once. The sample was T cells isolated from PBMCs. The receptor source for this set is a human donor in good health.

The genes are TRBV5-6 and TRBJ1-1; D call uncertain. Per germline, CDR1 SGHDT and CDR2 YYEEEE. The CDR3 has 15 amino acids. V was trimmed by 4 bases and J by 0 bases, leaving 13 bases between them. In DNA, the CDR3 is TGTGCCAGCAGCCCGTTGACACTTATGAACACTGAAGCTTTCTTT. Translated, it gives CASSPLTLMNTEAFF.

This chain links TRBV18 with TRBJ2-2; TRBD1 agrees at 8 bases. The V and J ends lost 3 bases and 1 base, in that order; junction bases with no gene match: 7. This CDR3 has 17 residues. From germline, CDR1 is KGHSH and CDR2 LQKENI. The CDR3 sequence: CASSPPPGGVNTGELFF. The DNA for the CDR3 is TGTGCCAGCTCACCTCCCCCAGGGGGCGTGAACACCGGGGAGCTGTTTTTT.

The chain recombines TRBV6-5 with TRBJ1-2, with D possibly TRBD1 on 5 matching bases. The CDR3 is 14 residues long. Germline CDR1 MNHEY, CDR2 SVGAGI. The ends were cut back, 6 bases at V and 5 bases at J, with 16 bases in the middle. CDR3 nucleotides: TGTGCCAGCAGGCGTGGGACTCCCACTTATGGCTACACCTTC. Translated, it gives CASRRGTPTYGYTF.

The chain recombines TRBV5-1 with TRBJ1-1; 10 bases are a match to TRBD1. Trimming removed 2 bases from V and 5 bases from J; junction bases left unmatched: 9. The germline CDR1 and CDR2 sequences are SGHRS and YFSETQ. The CDR3 loop spans 16 amino acids. CDR3 DNA: TGCGCCAGCAGCTTAGGGACAGGGGCCAAGTGGACTGAAGCTTTCTTT. It yields the protein CASSLGTGAKWTEAFF.

CDR3 bases: TGTGCCAGCTCAGGGCAGATCAACACTGAAGCTTTCTTT. Translated: CASSGQINTEAFF. The V and J genes are TRBV18 and TRBJ1-1; no clear D. This CDR3 has 13 residues. The V and J ends lost 5 bases and 2 bases respectively, with 9 bases between them. CDR1 KGHSH and CDR2 LQKENI come from the germline V gene.

The rearrangement joins TRBV18 to TRBJ2-5; TRBD1 is a possible D gene (6 bases). CDR1 is KGHSH, CDR2 LQKENI, per germline. The CDR3 is 13 residues long. V lost 3 bases, J lost 2 bases, and 7 bases lay in between. The CDR3 coding sequence is TGTGCCAGCTCACCCGGACAGCAAGAGACCCAGTACTTC. Translating gives CASSPGQQETQYF.

The chain couples TRBV29-1 to TRBJ1-2; 10 bases align to TRBD1. The germline V gene has CDR1 SQVTM and CDR2 ANQGSEA. Trimming took 6 bases from V and 4 from J; bases not matched to a gene: 2. The CDR3 has 12 amino acids. As DNA, the CDR3 is TGCAGCGTCGGGGACAGGGGCTATGGCTACACCTTC. As protein: CSVGDRGYGYTF.

The chain employs TRBV5-6 and TRBJ2-5; possibly TRBD1 for D (5 bases). The CDR3 runs 14 residues. Between the trimmed V and J ends, which lost 1 base and 7 bases, there was a span of 14 bases. Germline V gene sequence: CDR1 SGHDT, CDR2 YYEEEE. CDR3 in amino acids: CASSLMGRAPTQYF. Here the CDR3 DNA reads TGTGCCAGCAGCTTGATGGGCAGGGCCCCGACCCAGTACTTC.

J is TRBJ1-1 and V is TRBV7-9, with D unresolved. V lost 3 bases and J 6 bases, leaving 11 bases between the germline ends. CDR1 and CDR2 (germline): SEHNR, FQNEAQ (reference sequence). The CDR3 extends over 13 amino acids. CDR3 amino acids: CASSFIYAAEAFF. CDR3 bases: TGTGCCAGCAGCTTCATTTACGCGGCTGAAGCTTTCTTT.

This chain joins TRBV9 and TRBJ2-1; D may be TRBD1 (6 bases). Germline CDR1 and CDR2: SGDLS and YYNGEE. The V end lost 6 bases, the J end lost 2 bases, and 12 bases lay between the germline ends. CDR3 size: 14 residues. CDR3: CASIRTDTYNEQFF. The CDR3 DNA reads TGTGCCAGCATTCGGACAGATACCTACAATGAGCAGTTCTTC.

The V gene is TRBV6-1, the J gene TRBJ2-5; a weak D match, TRBD1 (5 bases). This CDR3 region has 14 residues. V was clipped by 6 bases and J by 1 base, with 12 bases between them. Germline CDR1 MNHNS, CDR2 SASEGT. Here the CDR3 reads CASRYTDSQETQYF. The CDR3 region has the DNA TGTGCCAGCAGATACACCGACAGCCAAGAGACCCAGTACTTC.

CDR3 region: CASSRGASTDTQYF. CDR3 sequence (DNA): TGTGCCAGTAGTCGCGGGGCGAGCACAGATACGCAGTATTTT. The chain uses TRBV19 and TRBJ2-3; weak D call: TRBD2 (6 bases). The V end lost 5 bases, the J end lost 0 bases, and 9 bases lay between the germline ends. This CDR3 has 14 residues. Germline lookup yields CDR1 LNHDA and CDR2 SQIVND (reference sequence).

J is TRBJ2-7 and V is TRBV2, with 9 positions matching TRBD2. V lost 6 bases, J lost 0 bases, and 9 bases stayed unmatched. CDR1 is SNHLY and CDR2 is FYNNEI in the germline V gene. This CDR3 is built from 16 residues. CDR3 residues: CASSAAGGRNSYEQYF. The CDR3 DNA is TGTGCCAGCAGCGCAGCGGGAGGTAGAAACTCCTACGAGCAGTACTTC.

V and J are TRBV6-6 and TRBJ2-7, with 13 bases that match TRBD2. The length of the CDR3 is 16 residues. V shed 7 bases and J 3 bases; nucleotides not matched to a gene: 9. From germline, CDR1 is MNHNY and CDR2 SVGAGI (reference sequence). CDR3 sequence: CASTTGGLAGSYEQYF. In nucleotides, the CDR3 is TGTGCCAGCACTACGGGGGGACTAGCGGGAAGCTACGAGCAGTACTTC.

V is TRBV5-5 and J is TRBJ2-2; TRBD1 agrees at 8 bases. Germline CDR1 and CDR2: SGHKS and YYEKEE (reference sequence). Trimming removed 4 bases from V and 7 bases from J; junction bases left unmatched: 9. This CDR3 has 15 residues. This CDR3 is CASSAGQGGIGELFF. Written as DNA, the CDR3 is TGTGCCAGCAGCGCCGGACAGGGAGGAATCGGGGAGCTGTTTTTT.

DNA for the CDR3: TGTGCCAGCAGTCACCAAAAACTAGCGGGAGGGAACGAGCAGTACTTC. Translation: CASSHQKLAGGNEQYF. This chain connects TRBV28 to TRBJ2-7; 13 nucleotides match TRBD2. The CDR3 runs 16 residues. CDR1 MDHEN and CDR2 SYDVKM come from the germline V gene. Trimming removed 5 bases from V and 5 bases from J; junction bases left unmatched: 9.

This chain connects TRBV13 to TRBJ2-7; D possibly corresponds to TRBD2 (6 bases). This CDR3 is built from 16 residues. The germline CDR1 and CDR2 sequences are PRHDT and FYEKMQ (reference sequence). Between the trimmed V and J ends, which lost 5 bases and 3 bases, there was a span of 20 bases. The CDR3 spells CASSPDGASEIYEQYF. DNA of the CDR3: TGTGCCAGCAGCCCAGACGGGGCTAGCGAGATCTACGAGCAGTACTTC.

This chain joins TRBV28 and TRBJ2-7, with D hard to call. The germline gives CDR1 MDHEN, CDR2 SYDVKM. There are 14 residues in the CDR3. Deletions cut 2 bases from V and 6 bases from J, with 14 bases between. The CDR3 protein is CASSLGPPSGEQYF. The CDR3 DNA is TGTGCCAGCAGTTTAGGGCCGCCATCAGGCGAGCAGTACTTC.